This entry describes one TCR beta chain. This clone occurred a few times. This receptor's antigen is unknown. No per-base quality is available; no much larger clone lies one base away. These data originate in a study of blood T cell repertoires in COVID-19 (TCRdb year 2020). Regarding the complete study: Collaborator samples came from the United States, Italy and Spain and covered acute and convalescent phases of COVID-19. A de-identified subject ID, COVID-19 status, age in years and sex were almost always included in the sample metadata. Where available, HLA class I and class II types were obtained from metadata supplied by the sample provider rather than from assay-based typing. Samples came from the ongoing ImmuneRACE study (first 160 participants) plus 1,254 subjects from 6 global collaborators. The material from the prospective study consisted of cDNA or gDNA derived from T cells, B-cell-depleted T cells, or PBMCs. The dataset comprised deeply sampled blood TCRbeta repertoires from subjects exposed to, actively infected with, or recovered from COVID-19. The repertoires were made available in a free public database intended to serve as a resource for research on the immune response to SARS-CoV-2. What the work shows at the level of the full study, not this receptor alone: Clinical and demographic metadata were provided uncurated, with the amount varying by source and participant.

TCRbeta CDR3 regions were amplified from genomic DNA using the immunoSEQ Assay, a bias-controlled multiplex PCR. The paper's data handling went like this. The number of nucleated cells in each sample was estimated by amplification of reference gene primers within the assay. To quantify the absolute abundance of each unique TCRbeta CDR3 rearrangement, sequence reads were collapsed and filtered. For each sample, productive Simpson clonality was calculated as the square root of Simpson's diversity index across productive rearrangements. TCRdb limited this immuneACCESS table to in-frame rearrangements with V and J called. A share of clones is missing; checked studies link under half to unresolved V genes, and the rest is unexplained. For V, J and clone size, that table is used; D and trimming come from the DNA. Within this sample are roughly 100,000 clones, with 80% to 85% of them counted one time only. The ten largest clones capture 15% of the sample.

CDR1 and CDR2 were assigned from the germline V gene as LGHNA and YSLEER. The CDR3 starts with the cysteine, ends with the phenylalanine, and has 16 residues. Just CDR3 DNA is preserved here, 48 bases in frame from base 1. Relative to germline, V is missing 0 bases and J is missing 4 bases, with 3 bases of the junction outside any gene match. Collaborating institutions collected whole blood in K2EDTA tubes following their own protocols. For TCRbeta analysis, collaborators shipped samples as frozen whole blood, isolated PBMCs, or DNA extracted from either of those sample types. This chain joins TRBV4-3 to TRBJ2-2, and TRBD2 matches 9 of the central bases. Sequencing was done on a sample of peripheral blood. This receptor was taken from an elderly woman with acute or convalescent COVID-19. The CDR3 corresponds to CASSQETSGRTGELFF. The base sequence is TGCGCCAGCAGCCAAGAAACTAGCGGGCGCACCGGGGAGCTGTTTTTT.